This is a list of T cell receptor beta chains from one sample in a study of T cells after yellow fever vaccination. TCRdb re-called the 5' RACE reads with MiXCR, one entry per CDR3 protein. The sample lists 450,000 to 550,000 distinct CDR3 sequences; 21% were seen once. The material was PBMCs, obtained less than 25 days after the first yellow fever vaccination. The receptors were sampled from a man between 18 and 35 years old who received the YFV17D yellow fever vaccine. The CDR3 runs from the conserved cysteine through the conserved F or W. A D gene is named only where the DNA matches it firmly. Not every row has a clone size; where given, it reads once, few, many or a size class.

-	TRBV4-3	TRBJ1-2	-	CASSQDRAGVYGYTF	TGCGCCAGCAGCCAAGATAGGGCAGGGGTCTATGGCTACACCTTC
few	TRBV6-5	TRBJ2-5	-	CASTSFQETQYF	TGTGCCAGCACGAGCTTCCAAGAGACCCAGTACTTC
few	TRBV4-1	TRBJ2-5	-	CASSQVADVNPEETQYF	TGCGCCAGCAGCCAAGTCGCGGATGTAAACCCCGAGGAGACCCAGTACTTC
once	TRBV11-2	TRBJ2-1	-	CASSLGGLIGNNEQFF	TGTGCCAGCAGCTTAGGCGGACTGATCGGAAACAATGAGCAGTTCTTC
-	TRBV9	TRBJ2-7	-	CASSLSDTYEQYF	TGTGCCAGCAGCCTAAGCGACACGTACGAGCAGTACTTC
few	TRBV4-1	TRBJ2-5	-	CASSRDGLSQETQYF	TGCGCCAGCAGCCGCGATGGACTAAGCCAAGAGACCCAGTACTTC
few	TRBV11-1	TRBJ2-4	-	CASSFWGPGSYLAKNIQYF	TGTGCCAGCAGCTTCTGGGGGCCGGGTTCCTACCTGGCCAAAAACATTCAGTACTTC
many	TRBV9	TRBJ2-3	-	CASSVAGIPADTQYF	TGTGCCAGCAGCGTAGCAGGGATCCCAGCAGATACGCAGTATTTT
few	TRBV12-3/TRBV12-4	TRBJ1-1	TRBD1	CASSLSQGAAFF	TGTGCCAGCAGTTTATCACAGGGGGCGGCTTTCTTT
few	TRBV28	TRBJ2-3	-	CASSVPTDTQYF	TGTGCCAGCAGTGTCCCCACAGATACGCAGTATTTT
-	TRBV6-5	TRBJ2-3	TRBD2	CASSYSGAGKDTQYF	TGTGCCAGCAGTTATAGCGGGGCCGGTAAAGATACGCAGTATTTT
few	TRBV18	TRBJ1-5	-	CASSPGPDQPQHF	TGTGCCAGCTCACCGGGACCGGATCAGCCCCAGCATTTT
-	TRBV7-2	TRBJ2-5	TRBD2	CASSLRSTSGEQETQYF	TGTGCCAGCAGCCTCCGTTCGACTAGCGGGGAGCAAGAGACCCAGTACTTC
-	TRBV10-3	TRBJ1-5	TRBD1	CATYDADRRFQPQHF	TGTGCCACCTATGATGCGGACAGGCGTTTTCAGCCCCAGCATTTT
-	TRBV29-1	TRBJ2-5	-	CSVAHAVGETQYF	TGCAGCGTTGCTCACGCGGTAGGGGAGACCCAGTACTTC
-	TRBV20-1	TRBJ2-7	-	CSARAGTVYEQYF	TGCAGTGCGCGGGCAGGGACGGTGTACGAGCAGTACTTC
few	TRBV20-1	TRBJ2-7	-	CSARDLYWTDYEQYF	TGCAGTGCTAGAGATCTTTATTGGACGGACTACGAGCAGTACTTC
few	TRBV4-1	TRBJ2-7	TRBD2	CASSQDWYSGDSYEQYF	TGCGCCAGCAGCCAAGATTGGTACAGCGGGGACTCCTACGAGCAGTACTTC
-	TRBV12-3/TRBV12-4	TRBJ1-2	-	CASSADSRLYYGYTF	TGTGCCAGCAGTGCGGACAGCCGACTCTATTATGGCTACACCTTC
-	TRBV6-2/TRBV6-3	TRBJ1-5	-	CASSLTAKKQPQHF	TGTGCCAGCAGTTTGACGGCTAAGAAGCAGCCCCAGCATTTT
once	TRBV4-3	TRBJ2-3	TRBD2	CASSQDPALAVHTDTQYF	TGCGCCAGCAGCCAAGATCCCGCACTAGCGGTTCACACAGATACGCAGTATTTT
-	TRBV6-1	TRBJ2-3	-	CASSETRVTDTQYF	TGTGCCAGCAGTGAAACAAGGGTGACAGATACGCAGTATTTT
-	TRBV9	TRBJ1-2	-	CASSVVGGHYGYTF	TGTGCCAGCAGCGTAGTGGGCGGCCACTATGGCTACACCTTC
few	TRBV7-3	TRBJ2-2	TRBD2	CASSLSSGGTGELFF	TGTGCCAGCAGCCTCTCGAGCGGGGGCACCGGGGAGCTGTTTTTT
-	TRBV28	TRBJ1-2	-	CASSFGTGLYGYTF	TGTGCCAGCAGTTTCGGGACCGGGCTCTATGGCTACACCTTC
few	TRBV7-6	TRBJ2-1	-	CASSLAPTSGNEQFF	TGTGCCAGCAGCTTAGCCCCTACCTCGGGCAATGAGCAGTTCTTC
-	TRBV7-9	TRBJ1-2	TRBD1	CASTHSPHRGDNYGYTF	TGTGCCAGCACCCACTCACCACACAGGGGAGATAACTATGGCTACACCTTC
-	TRBV12-3/TRBV12-4	TRBJ1-3	-	CASSRIVNTIYF	TGTGCCAGCAGCCGGATTGTAAACACCATATATTTT
-	TRBV10-2	TRBJ2-7	TRBD1	CASSELTNRDRGRKQYF	TGCGCCAGCAGTGAGTTAACTAACCGGGACAGGGGGCGCAAGCAGTACTTC
-	TRBV7-9	TRBJ2-2	TRBD2	CASSTPSGGRAGELFF	TGTGCCAGCAGCACCCCCAGCGGGGGGCGGGCCGGGGAGCTGTTTTTT
few	TRBV6-5	TRBJ1-1	-	CASSYMGLDTEAFF	TGTGCCAGCAGTTACATGGGGCTCGACACTGAAGCTTTCTTT
-	TRBV7-2	TRBJ2-3	-	CASSLAWRGPDTQYF	TGTGCCAGCAGCTTAGCCTGGCGGGGGCCAGATACGCAGTATTTT
few	TRBV27	TRBJ2-5	-	CASSLGSHRRETQYF	TGTGCCAGCAGTTTGGGTAGCCACCGCCGGGAGACCCAGTACTTC
-	TRBV6-5	TRBJ1-5	TRBD1	CASSYSRQGSQPQHF	TGTGCCAGCAGTTACTCCCGACAGGGGAGTCAGCCCCAGCATTTT
-	TRBV20-1	TRBJ2-3	-	CSAIDRLVFSDTQYF	TGCAGTGCCATCGACCGACTAGTTTTTTCTGATACGCAGTATTTT
once	TRBV7-6	TRBJ2-1	-	CASSLASLGGSNEQFF	TGTGCCAGCAGCTTAGCGTCCCTGGGGGGCTCCAATGAGCAGTTCTTC
many	TRBV18	TRBJ1-4	TRBD1	CASSPDRGGEKLFF	TGTGCCAGCTCACCGGACAGGGGAGGTGAAAAACTGTTTTTT
few	TRBV20-1	TRBJ2-3	-	CSARDSGSDWYTQYF	TGCAGTGCTAGAGATTCAGGGTCTGATTGGTATACGCAGTATTTT
-	TRBV7-2	TRBJ2-2	TRBD1	CASRTGSGELFF	TGTGCCAGCAGGACAGGGTCCGGGGAGCTGTTTTTT
few	TRBV10-3	TRBJ2-5	-	CAISLGLEETQYF	TGTGCCATCAGTCTGGGGTTGGAAGAGACCCAGTACTTC
-	TRBV6-2/TRBV6-3	TRBJ2-7	-	CASSDSIYEQYF	TGTGCCAGCAGTGACTCGATCTACGAGCAGTACTTC
-	TRBV15	TRBJ1-4	TRBD1	CSTRSGGDEKLFF	TGTTCCACCAGGTCAGGGGGCGATGAGAAACTGTTTTTT
once	TRBV20-1	TRBJ2-7	-	CSARSVAPGYEQYF	TGCAGTGCTAGATCGGTAGCGCCCGGTTACGAGCAGTACTTC
-	TRBV4-3	TRBJ2-3	TRBD2	CASSQDSGGTDTQYF	TGCGCCAGCAGCCAGGATAGCGGGGGGACAGATACGCAGTATTTT
many	TRBV5-1	TRBJ2-5	-	CASSLTAQETQYF	TGCGCCAGCAGTCTAACCGCTCAAGAGACCCAGTACTTC
-	TRBV5-6	TRBJ2-3	-	CASTPLGGGADTQYF	TGTGCCAGCACCCCCCTCGGCGGGGGCGCAGATACGCAGTATTTT
many	TRBV10-3	TRBJ2-7	-	CAISGTFDYEQYF	TGTGCCATCAGCGGGACTTTCGACTACGAGCAGTACTTC
few	TRBV30	TRBJ2-3	-	CAWSVFPDTQYF	TGTGCCTGGAGTGTCTTCCCAGATACGCAGTATTTT
few	TRBV5-4	TRBJ2-7	TRBD1	CASSSSKGADYEQYF	TGTGCCAGCAGCTCTTCTAAGGGGGCCGACTACGAGCAGTACTTC